The 18 T cell receptor beta chains reported below all come from one sample, sequenced in a study of response to subunit inactivated influenza vaccine. Each CDR3 protein gets one entry after TCRdb re-called the RT-PCR reads with MiXCR. The data hold under 500,000 distinct CDR3 sequences, with approximately 11% observed a single time. Material: PBMCs from blood, obtained about 40 days after vaccination. These receptors originate from a man aged 50-60 years who received an inactivated influenza vaccine.

The CDR3 is CASSLGQHYNEQFF. The CDR3 DNA follows: TGTGCCAGCAGCCTAGGACAGCATTACAATGAGCAGTTCTTC. The V gene is TRBV6-1, the J gene TRBJ2-1; D perhaps matches TRBD1 (6 bases). Trimming shortened V by 6 bases and J by 4 bases, and 13 bases separated the two germline ends. The CDR3 runs to 14 residues. Germline V lookup: CDR1 MNHNS, CDR2 SASEGT.

The chain carries TRBV29-1 and TRBJ2-3; D is possibly TRBD1 (5 bases). V lost 6 bases, J lost 13 bases, and 17 bases lay in between. Germline CDR1 is SQVTM and CDR2 is ANQGSEA. This CDR3 has 11 residues. In DNA form, the CDR3 reads TGCAGCGTCCGACACCAGGGTAGGGAGTATTTT. It translates to CSVRHQGREYF.

This clonotype has a handful of counts. The chain has TRBV12-3 or TRBV12-4 and TRBJ1-3; D unresolved. V was pared by 2 bases and J by 3 bases, with 8 bases between. The CDR3 has 14 amino acids. For the CDR3, the DNA is TGTGCCAGCAGTTTATCGGGGATTGGAAACACCATATATTTT. This sequence encodes CASSLSGIGNTIYF.

The V and J genes are TRBV7-6 and TRBJ2-2, with D possibly being TRBD2 (5 bases). The CDR3 has 15 amino acids. Germline-derived CDR1 and CDR2 are SGHVS and FNYEAQ. With 3 bases removed from V and 5 bases from J, the gap between germline ends came to 13 bases. The CDR3 region has the DNA TGTGCCAGCAGCTTTCCCTTACGAGGGACCGGGGAGCTGTTTTTT. Amino acid sequence: CASSFPLRGTGELFF.

Here the CDR3 reads CASSSIPHEQFF. CDR3 bases: TGTGCCAGCAGCTCAATCCCCCATGAGCAGTTCTTC. The chain links TRBV7-6 to TRBJ2-1; D is ambiguous. This CDR3 is 12 amino acids long. Germline CDR1 reads SGHVS; CDR2 reads FNYEAQ. V lost 4 bases, J lost 8 bases, and 9 bases lay in between.

This clonotype turned up a few times. The J gene is TRBJ2-5, the V gene TRBV20-1; 8 bases align to TRBD1. Germline trimming cut 5 bases from V and 4 bases from J; bases unmatched to any gene: 12. The CDR3 runs to 15 residues. In germline, CDR1 is DFQATT, CDR2 SNEGSKA (reference sequence). CDR3 sequence reads: CSAYIRDRFGETQYF. In DNA form, the CDR3 reads TGCAGTGCTTACATCCGGGACAGGTTTGGAGAGACCCAGTACTTC.

In this sample, this clonotype turned up many times. This chain connects TRBV4-1 to TRBJ1-5, with 7 nucleotides matching TRBD1. Trimming took 3 bases from V and 3 from J; bases not matched to a gene: 8. The CDR3 has 16 amino acids. Germline loops: CDR1 MGHRA, CDR2 YSYEKL. The CDR3 DNA follows: TGCGCCAGCAGCCAGGACCGGGACAGTTTCAATCAGCCCCAGCATTTT. It specifies CASSQDRDSFNQPQHF.

The chain joins TRBV7-2 to TRBJ2-2; 10 bases match TRBD2. This CDR3 has 17 residues. Germline V gene sequence: CDR1 SGHTA, CDR2 FQGNSA. V shed 5 bases and J 3 bases; nucleotides not matched to a gene: 9. The CDR3 DNA reads as TGTGCCAGCAGCCGATGGGGCAGCGGGAGGGACACCGGGGAGCTGTTTTTT. It codes for CASSRWGSGRDTGELFF.

V usage is TRBV9 and J usage is TRBJ2-3; unclear D gene. CDR1 and CDR2 (germline): SGDLS, YYNGEE. The CDR3 loop spans 15 amino acids. V lost 1 base and J 2 bases, leaving 11 bases between the germline ends. CDR3 in amino acids: CASSVTVSNTDTQYF. The CDR3 DNA is TGTGCCAGCAGCGTAACAGTTAGCAACACAGATACGCAGTATTTT. Combining the CDR3 with reference TRBV9 and TRBJ2-3 gives the whole variable domain DSGVTQTPKHLITATGQRVTLRCSPRSGDLSVYWYQQSLDQGLQFLIQYYNGEERAKGNILERFSAQQFPDLHSELNLSSLELGDSALYFCASSVTVSNTDTQYFGPGTRLTVL.

Concerning this clonotype: A much larger clone is a single base away; this may be a read error. This chain links TRBV25-1 with TRBJ1-1; 8 bases align to TRBD1. CDR3 length: 13 residues. Per the germline V gene, CDR1 is MGHDK and CDR2 is SYGVNS. This chain's CDR3 is CPSNTDRGAEAFF. The CDR3 DNA is TGTCCCAGCAATACTGACAGGGGCGCTGAAGCTTTCTTT.

The chain uses TRBV20-1 and TRBJ2-1, with TRBD2 matching 7 bases. The germline gives CDR1 DFQATT, CDR2 SNEGSKA (reference sequence). V lost 3 bases, J lost 7 bases, and 9 bases stayed unmatched. The CDR3 has 14 residues. In nucleotides, the CDR3 is TGCAGTGCTAGGGGCGGGAGTCTTACGAATGAGCAGTTCTTC. It is translated as CSARGGSLTNEQFF.

This clonotype was detected ten times or more. V and J are TRBV20-1 and TRBJ2-1; TRBD1 matches at 7 bases. This CDR3 spans 13 amino acids. Germline CDR1 and CDR2: DFQATT and SNEGSKA (reference sequence). Trimming at V came to 7 bases and at J to 7 bases, leaving 10 bases not matched to a gene. CDR3 loop: CSVQGVEGNEQFF. The CDR3 DNA sequence: TGCAGTGTCCAGGGGGTAGAGGGGAATGAGCAGTTCTTC.

This clonotype occurred a few times. The V call is TRBV7-3, the J call TRBJ2-3; the match to TRBD2 covers 12 bases. CDR3 size: 16 residues. The junction had 4 bases not matched to a gene; V was cut back by 2 bases and J by 4 bases. CDR1 is SGHTA, CDR2 FQGTGA, per germline. CDR3 in DNA: TGTGCCAGCAGCTTAGGACTAGCGGGATTCTCAGATACGCAGTATTTT. This sequence encodes CASSLGLAGFSDTQYF.

This chain joins TRBV7-2 and TRBJ2-7, with 10 nucleotides matching TRBD1. The CDR3 runs to 15 residues. Germline loops: CDR1 SGHTA, CDR2 FQGNSA. The V and J ends lost 5 bases and 4 bases, in that order; junction bases with no gene match: 8. CDR3 bases: TGTGCCAGCAGCATCGCCGGGACAGGGGAGTACGAGCAGTACTTC. Encoded protein: CASSIAGTGEYEQYF.

The chain is built from TRBV7-8 and TRBJ1-5; no firm D call. Germline V gives CDR1 SGHVS, CDR2 FQNEAQ. This CDR3 has 17 amino acids. V was pared by 0 bases and J by 0 bases, with 12 bases between. The CDR3, as DNA: TGTGCCAGCAGCTTAGCGTTGGGGATTTATAGCAATCAGCCCCAGCATTTT. It specifies CASSLALGIYSNQPQHF.

There are a few counts of this clonotype. This chain joins TRBV12-3 or TRBV12-4 and TRBJ1-1; TRBD1 is a possible D gene (5 bases). This CDR3 contains 14 residues. V was pared by 5 bases and J by 1 base, with 11 bases between. The CDR3 is CASSTGARNTEAFF. For the CDR3, the DNA is TGTGCCAGCAGTACCGGGGCGCGGAACACTGAAGCTTTCTTT.

The J gene is TRBJ2-1, the V gene TRBV2, with TRBD1 matching 7 bases. This CDR3 is 13 amino acids long. Trimming took 6 bases from V and 10 from J; bases not matched to a gene: 9. The germline V gene has CDR1 SNHLY and CDR2 FYNNEI. The CDR3 bases are TGTGCCAGCAGAGGGGACAGTGGCGGAGAGCAGTTCTTC. This translates into CASRGDSGGEQFF.

Here the CDR3 DNA reads TGTGCCAGCAGCCTTGGAGTTAGCGGGGTCTCCTACGAGCAGTACTTC. Amino acid sequence: CASSLGVSGVSYEQYF. The gene calls are TRBV7-2 and TRBJ2-7; TRBD2 matches 8 bases. The V segment lost 5 bases and the J segment 0 bases; nucleotides outside the gene matches: 9. The germline gives CDR1 SGHTA, CDR2 FQGNSA. The length of the CDR3 is 16 residues.